These 15 T cell receptor beta chains were all obtained from the same sample, sequenced in a study of blood T cell repertoires in COVID-19. Using immunoSEQ multiplex PCR, the repertoire was profiled, and TCRdb retains in-frame clones only, with some absent. The data contain 200,000 to 250,000 clones, about 85% of them singletons. The sequencing sample was made of peripheral blood. The origin of the receptors is a man aged 45 to 65 who had recovered from COVID-19.

The chain joins TRBV27 to TRBJ2-1, with a tentative D call TRBD2 (6 bases). CDR3 size: 14 residues. Trimming pared 3 bases from V and 5 bases from J, leaving 11 bases between. The germline V gene has CDR1 MNHEY and CDR2 SMNVEV (reference sequence). The CDR3 loop is CASSFSGADNEQFF. In DNA, the CDR3 is TGTGCCAGCAGTTTTAGCGGAGCAGACAATGAGCAGTTCTTC.

This rearrangement joins TRBV27 to TRBJ2-2; TRBD2 matches 12 bases. CDR1 is MNHEY, CDR2 SMNVEV, per germline (reference sequence). The CDR3 extends over 16 amino acids. Unmatched junction bases numbered 10, after V lost 8 bases and J lost 6 bases. CDR3 in DNA: TGTGCCAGCTTCGGACTAGCGGGATTTTGGCCCGGGGAGCTGTTTTTT. Translating it yields CASFGLAGFWPGELFF.

V usage is TRBV4-1 and J usage is TRBJ2-3, with TRBD2 identical over 11 bases. Looked up from germline, CDR1 is MGHRA and CDR2 is YSYEKL. The junction had 7 bases not matched to a gene; V was cut back by 4 bases and J by 4 bases. The CDR3 length is 16 residues. The CDR3 bases are TGCGCCAGCAGCCGCGCCGGGACTAGCGGTGCAGATACGCAGTATTTT. This encodes CASSRAGTSGADTQYF.

V gene TRBV7-9 combines with J gene TRBJ2-1, with a weak D call TRBD2 (5 bases). The germline CDR1 and CDR2 sequences are SEHNR and FQNEAQ (reference sequence). CDR3 length equals 13 residues. Trimming stripped 5 bases from V and 6 bases from J, with 11 bases between. This chain's CDR3 is CASSLLGPNEQFF. CDR3 bases: TGTGCCAGCAGCCTACTAGGGCCCAATGAGCAGTTCTTC.

The rearrangement uses TRBV7-9 and TRBJ2-7, with D possibly matching TRBD1 (6 bases). V lost 5 bases, J lost 7 bases, and 18 bases lay in between. The CDR3 has 14 amino acids. CDR1 is SEHNR, CDR2 FQNEAQ, per germline (reference sequence). The CDR3 loop is CASSIDRRYEEQYF. The CDR3 nucleotides are TGTGCCAGCAGCATCGACAGGCGATATGAAGAGCAGTACTTC.

V is TRBV28 and J is TRBJ2-7; D gene unclear. CDR1 MDHEN and CDR2 SYDVKM come from the germline V gene. The ends were cut back, 3 bases at V and 1 base at J, with 13 bases in the middle. The CDR3 spans 15 residues. The CDR3 protein is CASSLVATGSYEQYF. The CDR3 nucleotides read TGTGCCAGCAGTTTGGTTGCGACTGGATCCTACGAGCAGTACTTC.

The gene calls are TRBV29-1 and TRBJ1-1; D not certain. V was cut by 5 bases and J by 1 base, with 8 bases left in between. The CDR3 is made up of 12 amino acids. Germline V gives CDR1 SQVTM, CDR2 ANQGSEA. The chain's CDR3 is CSVRFRNTEAFF. The CDR3 DNA reads TGCAGCGTTCGGTTTAGGAACACTGAAGCTTTCTTT.

Notes on this clone: A junction end diverges from the germline sequence, so it may reflect a read error. The chain uses TRBV15 and TRBJ1-2; maybe TRBD1 (6 bases). From germline, CDR1 is LNHNV and CDR2 YYDKDF (reference sequence). The CDR3 consists of 12 residues. The CDR3 reads CATSRLEQGEEF. The CDR3 DNA is TGTGCCACCAGCAGACTAGAACAGGGTGAGGAATTC.

V is TRBV6-5 and J is TRBJ2-7; TRBD2 might be the D (5 bases). Trimming left V 5 bases short and J 0 bases short, with 11 bases between. CDR1 and CDR2 from the germline V gene are MNHEY and SVGAGI. The CDR3 is 14 residues long. The CDR3 loop reads CASSTRTVSYEQYF. The CDR3 DNA follows: TGTGCCAGCAGTACCCGGACTGTCTCCTACGAGCAGTACTTC.

The chain has TRBV4-2 and TRBJ1-2, with D perhaps TRBD1 (6 bases). Germline lookup yields CDR1 LGHNA and CDR2 YNFKEQ. The CDR3 sequence is 14 residues long. V was trimmed by 1 base and J by 2 bases, leaving 8 bases between them. CDR3 DNA sequence: TGTGCCAGCAGCCAAGGGGGGCAAAACTATGGCTACACCTTC. Translating gives CASSQGGQNYGYTF.

This chain connects TRBV5-6 to TRBJ2-1, with TRBD2 matching 9 bases. CDR3 size: 14 residues. Per the germline V gene, CDR1 is SGHDT and CDR2 is YYEEEE. The V and J ends lost 4 bases and 15 bases, in that order; junction bases with no gene match: 14. CDR3 DNA sequence: TGTGCCAGCAGCCCGGGGCGAATAGCGGGAGTTTTGTTCTTC. Its protein product is CASSPGRIAGVLFF. Looking up the rest from reference TRBV5-6 and TRBJ2-1 gives the full variable domain: DAGVTQSPTHLIKTRGQQVTLRCSPKSGHDTVSWYQQALGQGPQFIFQYYEEEERQRGNFPDRFSGHQFPNYSSELNVNALLLGDSALYLCASSPGRIAGVLFFGPGTRLTVL.

The chain joins TRBV10-3 to TRBJ2-7; 10 nucleotides align to TRBD1. This CDR3 contains 13 residues. Germline V lookup: CDR1 ENHRY, CDR2 SYGVKD. V was pared by 10 bases and J by 2 bases, with 5 bases of the junction left unmatched. CDR3 protein: CASRTGGTYEQYF. As DNA, the CDR3 is TGTGCCAGCCGGACAGGGGGTACCTACGAGCAGTACTTC.

V usage is TRBV2 and J usage is TRBJ1-2, with 7 bases that match TRBD1. The CDR3 runs to 13 residues. The ends lost 4 bases at V and 4 bases at J; junction bases unmatched: 3. The germline CDR1 and CDR2 sequences are SNHLY and FYNNEI. The CDR3 DNA reads as TGTGCCAGCAGTGGGACAGGCCCCTATGGCTACACCTTC. This codes for CASSGTGPYGYTF.

The rearrangement links TRBV27 to TRBJ2-7; possible D gene TRBD2, 5 bases. V was cut by 7 bases and J by 0 bases, with 10 bases left in between. The CDR3 is 13 residues long. Germline V CDR1 and CDR2: MNHEY, SMNVEV (reference sequence). The CDR3 nucleotides are TGTGCCAGCATCTCCGGGGACTCCTACGAGCAGTACTTC. Translation: CASISGDSYEQYF.

This sequence joins TRBV7-9 and TRBJ1-4; 8 bases line up with TRBD1. CDR1 is SEHNR, CDR2 FQNEAQ, per germline (reference sequence). The CDR3 is 15 residues long. The V and J ends lost 4 bases and 8 bases, in that order; junction bases with no gene match: 9. CDR3 coding DNA: TGTGCCAGCAGCTCCCTCGACAGGGGAAGCGAAAAACTGTTTTTT. This gives the protein CASSSLDRGSEKLFF.